The subject of this entry is one T cell receptor (beta chain). Its antigen remains unknown. Produced via immunoSEQ multiplex PCR; TCRdb's table is partial and in-frame only. The sample includes 150,000 to 200,000 clones, just under 95% of them seen just once. This record belongs to a study of T cell responses to AZD1222 COVID-19 vaccine. Notes on the study in general: Repertoire sampling happened only post peak T cell response. The donor cohort was predominantly white British with a female majority, and clonal diversity may have been underestimated.

This receptor was identified in an adult in good health. The sample was peripheral blood, taken on day 0 of AZD1222 vaccination.

The CDR3 loop is CASSTHRQGANSPLHF. The CDR3 nucleotides are TGTGCCAGCAGTACGCACCGACAGGGGGCGAATTCACCCCTCCACTTT. This chain joins TRBV25-1 and TRBJ1-6, with 10 positions matching TRBD1. The germline V gene has CDR1 MGHDK and CDR2 SYGVNS. V trimming: 5 bases; J trimming: 7 bases; junction bases outside the gene matches: 8. This CDR3 is built from 16 residues.